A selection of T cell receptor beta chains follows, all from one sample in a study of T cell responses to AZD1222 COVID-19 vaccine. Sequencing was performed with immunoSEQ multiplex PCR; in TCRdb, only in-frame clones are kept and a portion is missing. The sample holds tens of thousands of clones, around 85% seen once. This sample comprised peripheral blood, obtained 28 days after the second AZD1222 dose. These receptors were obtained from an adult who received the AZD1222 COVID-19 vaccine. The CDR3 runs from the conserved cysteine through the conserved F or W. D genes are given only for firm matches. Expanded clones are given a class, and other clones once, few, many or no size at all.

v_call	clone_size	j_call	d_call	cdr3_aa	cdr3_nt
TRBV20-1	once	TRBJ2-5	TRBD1	CSAYRGETQYF	TGCAGTGCTTACAGGGGAGAGACCCAGTACTTC
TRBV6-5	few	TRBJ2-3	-	CASSYTSEDTQYF	TGTGCCAGCAGTTACACATCGGAGGATACGCAGTATTTT
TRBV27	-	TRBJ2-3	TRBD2	CASSLSSGGVVHTQYF	TGTGCCAGCAGTTTGAGTAGCGGGGGGGTTGTACATACGCAGTATTTT
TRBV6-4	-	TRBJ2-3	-	CASSVDKGDTQYF	TGTGCCAGCAGTGTGGACAAGGGAGATACGCAGTATTTT
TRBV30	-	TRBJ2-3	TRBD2	CAWSLKRGGATDTQYF	TGTGCCTGGAGTCTGAAGCGGGGGGGGGCCACAGATACGCAGTATTTT
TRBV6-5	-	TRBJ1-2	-	CASSYVAGRAGYTF	TGTGCCAGCAGTTACGTTGCAGGGAGGGCTGGCTACACCTTC
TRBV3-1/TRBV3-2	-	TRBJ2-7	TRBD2	CASSHESGGNSYEQYF	TGTGCCAGCAGCCACGAGAGCGGGGGGAACTCCTACGAGCAGTACTTC
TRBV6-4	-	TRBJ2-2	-	CASKKMTNTGELFF	TGTGCCAGCAAGAAGATGACGAACACCGGGGAGCTGTTTTTT
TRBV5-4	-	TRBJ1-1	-	CASSSDSLSLNTEAFF	TGTGCCAGCAGTTCAGACAGCCTATCTTTGAACACTGAAGCTTTCTTT
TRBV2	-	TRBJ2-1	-	CASSEQGGGEFF	TGTGCCAGCAGTGAACAGGGAGGTGGGGAGTTCTTC
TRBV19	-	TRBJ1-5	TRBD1	CASRDPQGFNQPQHF	TGTGCCAGTAGGGACCCACAGGGGTTCAATCAGCCCCAGCATTTT
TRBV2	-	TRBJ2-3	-	CASSEPWTDTQYF	TGTGCCAGCAGTGAACCATGGACAGATACGCAGTATTTT
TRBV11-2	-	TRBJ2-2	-	CASSLGWGNTGELFF	TGTGCCAGCAGCTTGGGATGGGGGAACACCGGGGAGCTGTTTTTT
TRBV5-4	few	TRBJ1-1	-	CASSNAPLEAFF	TGTGCCAGCAGCAACGCTCCGCTTGAAGCTTTCTTT
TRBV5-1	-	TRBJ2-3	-	CASKVRGTDTQYF	TGCGCCAGCAAGGTCAGGGGCACAGATACGCAGTATTTT
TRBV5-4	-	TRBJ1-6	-	CASSLERTYNSPLHF	TGTGCCAGCAGCTTGGAACGGACGTATAATTCACCCCTCCACTTT
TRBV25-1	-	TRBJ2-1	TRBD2	CASSLIAGGPYNEQFF	TGTGCCAGCAGTTTAATAGCGGGGGGACCTTACAATGAGCAGTTCTTC
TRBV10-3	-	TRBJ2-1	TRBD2	CAITRSAGGPRQAGNEQFF	TGTGCCATCACCCGGTCTGCGGGGGGGCCCCGTCAAGCGGGGAATGAGCAGTTCTTC
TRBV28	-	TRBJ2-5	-	CASSLSGSWDSDQETQYF	TGTGCCAGCAGTTTAAGTGGGTCCTGGGACTCCGATCAAGAGACCCAGTACTTC
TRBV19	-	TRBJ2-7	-	CASESTGTYEQYF	TGTGCCAGCGAAAGCACAGGGACCTACGAGCAGTACTTC
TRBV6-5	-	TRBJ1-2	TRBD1	CASRQGQGFNYGYTF	TGTGCCAGCAGACAAGGACAGGGTTTTAACTATGGCTACACCTTC
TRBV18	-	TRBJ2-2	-	CASSPATGTGELFF	TGTGCCAGCTCACCGGCGACGGGAACCGGGGAGCTGTTTTTT
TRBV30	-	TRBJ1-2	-	CAWREGGYGYTF	TGTGCCTGGAGGGAAGGGGGCTATGGCTACACCTTC
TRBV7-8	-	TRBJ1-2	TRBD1	CASSLGAGQGADGYTF	TGTGCCAGCAGTCTTGGAGCAGGACAGGGGGCTGATGGCTACACCTTC
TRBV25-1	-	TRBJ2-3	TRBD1	CASSVPGQGTDTQYF	TGTGCCAGCAGTGTCCCTGGACAGGGGACAGATACGCAGTATTTT
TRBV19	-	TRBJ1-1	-	CASSRTGTEAFF	TGTGCCAGTAGTAGGACGGGCACTGAAGCTTTCTTT
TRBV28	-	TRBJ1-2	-	CASSLTVAYGYTF	TGTGCCAGCAGTTTGACGGTGGCCTATGGCTACACCTTC
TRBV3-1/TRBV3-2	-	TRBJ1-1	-	CASSQDFGGLGRTEAFF	TGTGCCAGCAGCCAAGACTTTGGCGGGCTAGGACGGACTGAAGCTTTCTTT
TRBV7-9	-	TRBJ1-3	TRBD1	CASSLTGARNTIYF	TGTGCCAGCAGCTTGACAGGGGCGCGGAACACCATATATTTT